The source of this T cell receptor beta chain is a study of T cell clones after liver transplantation. As for the study in general: TCRbeta sequencing after a pre-transplant mixed lymphocyte reaction identified graft-donor-reactive clones, later tracked in post-transplant blood.

V was shortened by 5 bases and J by 8 bases, with 15 bases between the two germline ends. The germline CDR1 and CDR2 sequences are LNHDA and SQIVND (reference sequence). The CDR3 is made up of 13 amino acids. TCRdb keeps only in-frame clones here, not all; method: immunoSEQ multiplex PCR. The data show 93,000 or so clones, around four fifths seen once. This sequence was found in a human patient who received a liver transplant. The graft donor may be the source of some T cells. The sequencing used CD4+ T cells from blood, collected roughly 50 months after liver transplant. The J gene is TRBJ1-2, the V gene TRBV19; D remains ambiguous. CDR3 protein: CASSPRSGVGYTF. The CDR3 region has the DNA TGTGCCAGTAGTCCCAGATCCGGGGTCGGCTACACCTTC.